One and the same sample provided the 18 T cell receptor beta chains below, sequenced in a study of beta chain features in type 1 diabetes. cDNA synthesis used the whole RNA isolate, giving expressed TCRB sequences. This table comes from immunoSEQ multiplex PCR, and its TCRdb copy is limited to in-frame clones, with some not included. The sample yields 130,000 to 150,000 clones, roughly 10% seen once. Sequencing input: naive CD4+ T cells from blood. These receptors all come from a man aged 18-30 years in good health.

This clone was counted a few times. The V and J genes are TRBV18 and TRBJ2-7; 10 bases map to TRBD1. This CDR3 region has 15 residues. Germline lookup yields CDR1 KGHSH and CDR2 LQKENI. V trimming: 3 bases; J trimming: 6 bases; junction bases outside the gene matches: 8. CDR3 bases: TGTGCCAGCTCACCGTGGGGACAGGGGAACTCCGAGCAGTACTTC. Translated, it gives CASSPWGQGNSEQYF.

The V and J genes are TRBV6-6 and TRBJ2-5; 7 nucleotides line up with TRBD1. From germline, CDR1 is MNHNY and CDR2 SVGAGI (reference sequence). The ends lost 1 base at V and 3 bases at J; junction bases unmatched: 5. The CDR3 loop spans 15 amino acids. The CDR3 here is CASSYWGQTEETQYF. In DNA form, the CDR3 reads TGTGCCAGCAGTTACTGGGGACAGACGGAAGAGACCCAGTACTTC.

This clone has a count of ten or more. The genes are TRBV29-1 and TRBJ1-4; 9 positions match TRBD1. Per the germline V gene, CDR1 is SQVTM and CDR2 is ANQGSEA. The CDR3 runs 13 residues. J lost 11 bases, V lost 7 bases, and 11 bases had no gene match. This CDR3 reads CSAARDRAGKLFF. Here the CDR3 DNA reads TGCAGCGCCGCCCGGGACAGGGCTGGGAAACTGTTTTTT.

This clone was counted between two and nine times. CDR3 in DNA: TGTGCCAGCCGTTACATAGGGGGGGGTAGCACTGAAGCTTTCTTT. It specifies CASRYIGGGSTEAFF. V gene TRBV7-2 combines with J gene TRBJ1-1; a weak D match, TRBD1 (6 bases). Germline V CDR1 and CDR2: SGHTA, FQGNSA. There are 15 residues in the CDR3. Trimming removed 8 bases from V and 4 bases from J, with 20 bases in between.

This clone was recorded a few times. The genes are TRBV29-1 and TRBJ1-2; D may be TRBD1 (6 bases). The CDR3 is 11 amino acids. The germline V gene encodes CDR1 SQVTM and CDR2 ANQGSEA. Between the trimmed V and J ends, which lost 4 bases and 8 bases, there was a span of 11 bases. The CDR3 loop is CSVGSGEGYTF. CDR3 nucleotides: TGCAGCGTTGGATCAGGGGAAGGCTACACCTTC.

This chain connects TRBV28 to TRBJ1-6; unclear D gene. The CDR3 spans 16 residues. Between the trimmed V and J ends, which lost 8 bases and 0 bases, there was a span of 14 bases. The germline V gene encodes CDR1 MDHEN and CDR2 SYDVKM. The CDR3 reads CASGPRASSYNSPLHF. CDR3 sequence (DNA): TGTGCCAGCGGTCCGCGGGCCAGCTCCTATAATTCACCCCTCCACTTT.

The chain links TRBV18 to TRBJ1-1; D is perhaps TRBD1 (6 bases). Germline V gene sequence: CDR1 KGHSH, CDR2 LQKENI. This CDR3 is 13 amino acids long. The ends were cut back, 9 bases at V and 1 base at J, with 12 bases in the middle. This CDR3 reads CASHRATNTEAFF. CDR3 DNA sequence: TGTGCCAGTCACAGGGCTACGAACACTGAAGCTTTCTTT.

The gene calls are TRBV7-3 and TRBJ2-5, with TRBD2 identical over 7 bases. CDR3 size: 15 residues. The ends lost 6 bases at V and 5 bases at J; junction bases unmatched: 12. Germline CDR1 SGHTA, CDR2 FQGTGA. The CDR3 DNA follows: TGTGCCAGCAGTTGGGCGGGCAGGGAGGGGGAGACCCAGTACTTC. It codes for CASSWAGREGETQYF.

This clone was seen ten or more times. V usage is TRBV10-3 and J usage is TRBJ2-1; weak D call: TRBD2 (5 bases). Germline CDR1 reads ENHRY; CDR2 reads SYGVKD. The CDR3 is 15 residues long. V was shortened by 5 bases and J by 1 base, with 12 bases between the two germline ends. CDR3 in amino acids: CAISPRVRSYNEQFF. The CDR3 DNA follows: TGTGCCATCAGTCCGAGGGTAAGGTCCTACAATGAGCAGTTCTTC.

This chain joins TRBV30 and TRBJ1-2; tentatively, D is TRBD1 (6 bases). CDR1 and CDR2 (germline): GTSNPN, SVGIG (reference sequence). V was clipped by 0 bases and J by 8 bases, with 10 bases between them. This CDR3 has 12 residues. The CDR3 protein is CAWSVTGGGYTF. The DNA of the CDR3 is TGTGCCTGGAGTGTGACAGGAGGCGGCTACACCTTC.

The table lists this clone with a few counts. The chain carries TRBV7-9 and TRBJ2-4; 10 nucleotides line up with TRBD2. V lost 4 bases, J lost 4 bases, and 10 bases stayed unmatched. The V gene's germline CDR1 is SEHNR and CDR2 FQNEAQ (reference sequence). This CDR3 has 17 residues. The CDR3 here is CASSYLRGAGGKNIQYF. The DNA of the CDR3 is TGTGCCAGCAGCTACCTCAGGGGAGCGGGGGGGAAAAACATTCAGTACTTC.

This clone was counted only a few times. The CDR3 DNA reads as TGTGCCAGCAGCCCGGGACTAGCGGGGGACGTAGCCAAAAACATTCAGTACTTC. It encodes CASSPGLAGDVAKNIQYF. V usage is TRBV7-3 and J usage is TRBJ2-4; TRBD2 aligns across 14 bases. This CDR3 contains 18 residues. Trimming cost V 5 bases and J 0 bases; bases outside gene matches: 6. Germline CDR1 reads SGHTA; CDR2 reads FQGTGA.

The rearrangement joins TRBV13 to TRBJ2-7; a weak D match, TRBD2 (7 bases). CDR1 and CDR2 from the germline V gene are PRHDT and FYEKMQ (reference sequence). V lost 6 bases and J 2 bases, leaving 14 bases between the germline ends. The CDR3 covers 14 residues. This CDR3 reads CASRITGRAYEQYF. Here the CDR3 DNA reads TGTGCCAGCAGGATAACAGGGAGGGCCTACGAGCAGTACTTC.

This clone was seen at least ten times. The J gene is TRBJ2-1, the V gene TRBV4-3, with 8 bases aligning to TRBD2. V gave up 3 bases and J gave up 4 bases; unmatched junction bases: 8. The CDR3 spans 16 residues. CDR1 is LGHNA, CDR2 YSLEER, per germline. DNA for the CDR3: TGCGCCAGCAGCCACGACTTACTAGCGGCGTACAATGAGCAGTTCTTC. Its translation: CASSHDLLAAYNEQFF.

This clone was seen a few times. The chain joins TRBV5-1 to TRBJ1-1; TRBD1 matches 10 bases. Looked up from germline, CDR1 is SGHRS and CDR2 is YFSETQ. Trimming cost V 8 bases and J 2 bases; bases outside gene matches: 6. This CDR3 has 14 amino acids. The CDR3 protein is CASRQGALNTEAFF. CDR3 DNA: TGCGCCAGTCGACAGGGGGCTTTAAACACTGAAGCTTTCTTT.

The chain combines TRBV4-1 with TRBJ2-1, with D tentatively TRBD2 (6 bases). The CDR3 loop spans 15 amino acids. Deletions cut 7 bases from V and 4 bases from J, with 17 bases between. Per the germline V gene, CDR1 is MGHRA and CDR2 is YSYEKL. The chain's CDR3 is CASTPGRSYYNEQFF. The CDR3 nucleotides are TGCGCCAGCACGCCCGGGAGATCGTATTACAATGAGCAGTTCTTC.

This clone was picked up a small number of times. This sequence joins TRBV7-6 and TRBJ2-7; the D gene is possibly TRBD2 (5 bases). Germline V gives CDR1 SGHVS, CDR2 FNYEAQ. The CDR3 contains 15 residues. V dropped 5 bases and J dropped 3 bases, with 17 bases sitting between them. The CDR3 protein is CASSHTEGWDYEQYF. The CDR3 coding sequence is TGTGCCAGCAGCCACACCGAGGGATGGGACTACGAGCAGTACTTC.

There are a few counts of this clone. The chain is built from TRBV7-2 and TRBJ1-4, with TRBD1 as a possible D gene (6 bases). The V end lost 6 bases, the J end lost 8 bases, and 16 bases lay between the germline ends. In germline, CDR1 is SGHTA, CDR2 FQGNSA. The CDR3 totals 14 residues. The CDR3 region has the DNA TGTGCCAGCAGACGAGGGGGTCCCGGGGAAAAACTGTTTTTT. It translates to CASRRGGPGEKLFF.